This TCR beta chain was captured by sequencing in a study of OX40 agonist ivuxolimab in advanced cancers. Study information: Patients were treated with ivuxolimab, an agonistic anti-OX40 (CD134) antibody.

V lost 0 bases and J 0 bases, leaving 13 bases between the germline ends. The V gene's germline CDR1 is SGDLS and CDR2 YYNGEE. The length of the CDR3 is 17 residues. Using immunoSEQ multiplex PCR, the repertoire was profiled, and TCRdb retains in-frame clones only, with some absent. The sample contains approximately 90,000 clones, around 85% of which appear only once. This sample comprised CD4+ or CD8+ T cells sorted from blood, obtained in a trial of the OX40 agonist ivuxolimab. The TCR originated in an adult with an advanced solid tumor such as melanoma, head and neck, liver or kidney cancer. The rearrangement joins TRBV9 to TRBJ2-1; weak D call: TRBD2 (6 bases). The chain's CDR3 is CASSVALAAYSYNEQFF. DNA of the CDR3: TGTGCCAGCAGCGTAGCATTAGCGGCATACTCCTACAATGAGCAGTTCTTC.